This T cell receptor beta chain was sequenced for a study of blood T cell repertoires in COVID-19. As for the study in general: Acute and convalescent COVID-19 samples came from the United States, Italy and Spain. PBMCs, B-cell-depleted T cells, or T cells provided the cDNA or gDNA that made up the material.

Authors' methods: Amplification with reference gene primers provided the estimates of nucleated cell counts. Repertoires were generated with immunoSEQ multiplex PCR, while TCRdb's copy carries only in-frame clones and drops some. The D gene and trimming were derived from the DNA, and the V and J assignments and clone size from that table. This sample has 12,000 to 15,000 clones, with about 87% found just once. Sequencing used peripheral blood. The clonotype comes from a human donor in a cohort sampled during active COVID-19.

The CDR3 sequence: CASSTQGPQGLDSPLHF. CDR3 coding DNA: TGTGCCAGCAGCACGCAGGGACCTCAGGGGTTGGATTCACCCCTCCACTTT. The chain couples TRBV21-1 to TRBJ1-6; TRBD1 is the table's D call and was not checked against the DNA. TRBV21-1 is reported as a pseudogene. CDR3 length: 17 amino acids.